A single sample is the source of the 18 T cell receptor beta chains below, sequenced in a study of T cell repertoires in Merkel cell carcinoma. Some clones are missing from TCRdb's copy, which holds only in-frame ones; the method was immunoSEQ multiplex PCR. The repertoire includes 13,000 to 15,000 clones, roughly four fifths of them detected once, and about a sixth sits in the top ten. Sample: tumor tissue. These receptors all come from an adult with Merkel cell carcinoma.

This clone was detected only a few times. Relative to the germline gene, one junction end is altered; a read error may explain this. The rearrangement links TRBV5-1 to TRBJ1-5; 7 nucleotides line up with TRBD1. CDR3 length: 10 residues. In germline, CDR1 is SGHRS, CDR2 YFSETQ. This chain's CDR3 is CASQPGQRVF. The CDR3 DNA sequence: TGCGCCAGCCAACCGGGACAGAGGGTTTTT.

The chain combines TRBV5-1 with TRBJ2-5; a weak D match, TRBD1 (6 bases). CDR1 and CDR2 (germline): SGHRS, YFSETQ. The CDR3 has 15 residues. V was cut by 0 bases and J by 5 bases, with 14 bases left in between. Here the CDR3 reads CASSLGTALGETQYF. The CDR3 DNA reads TGCGCCAGCAGCTTGGGGACAGCCCTTGGGGAGACCCAGTACTTC.

The chain carries TRBV5-1 and TRBJ2-7; TRBD2 matches at 7 bases. There are 14 residues in the CDR3. Trimming removed 9 bases from V and 6 bases from J; junction bases left unmatched: 15. Looked up from germline, CDR1 is SGHRS and CDR2 is YFSETQ. The CDR3 sequence: CATRGSRADSEQYF. For the CDR3, the DNA is TGCGCCACGCGGGGGTCTAGGGCGGATAGCGAGCAGTACTTC. Variable domain in full (rest from reference TRBV5-1 and TRBJ2-7): KAGVTQTPRYLIKTRGQQVTLSCSPISGHRSVSWYQQTPGQGLQFLFEYFSETQRNKGNFPGRFSGRQFSNSRSEMNVSTLELGDSALYLCATRGSRADSEQYFGPGTRLTVT.

The chain is built from TRBV20-1 and TRBJ2-1; D unresolved. The CDR3 runs 12 residues. With 3 bases removed from V and 2 bases from J, the gap between germline ends came to 5 bases. Per the germline V gene, CDR1 is DFQATT and CDR2 is SNEGSKA (reference sequence). CDR3 region: CSASDPYNEQFF. DNA for the CDR3: TGCAGTGCTAGTGACCCCTACAATGAGCAGTTCTTC.

The chain employs TRBV5-1 and TRBJ1-4, with D perhaps TRBD1 (6 bases). The CDR3 totals 14 residues. CDR1 is SGHRS, CDR2 YFSETQ, per germline. V dropped 5 bases and J dropped 5 bases, with 13 bases sitting between them. CDR3 amino acids: CASSSGTRNEKLFF. The CDR3 DNA sequence: TGCGCCAGCAGTAGCGGGACAAGAAATGAAAAACTGTTTTTT.

The V call is TRBV10-3, the J call TRBJ2-5; D uncertain. This CDR3 comprises 11 residues. Germline-derived CDR1 and CDR2 are ENHRY and SYGVKD. V was clipped by 11 bases and J by 5 bases, with 12 bases between them. The CDR3 region has the DNA TGTGCCTCCGCAGTCGACGAGACCCAGTACTTC. Translated, it gives CASAVDETQYF.

This chain uses TRBV5-1 with TRBJ2-7, with D unresolved. Germline values: CDR1 SGHRS, CDR2 YFSETQ. V was cut by 5 bases and J by 2 bases, with 5 bases left in between. The CDR3 loop spans 11 amino acids. DNA of the CDR3: TGCGCCAGCAGGGCAGCCTACGAGCAGTACTTC. Translation gives CASRAAYEQYF. Drawing the rest from reference TRBV5-1 and TRBJ2-7, the complete variable domain is KAGVTQTPRYLIKTRGQQVTLSCSPISGHRSVSWYQQTPGQGLQFLFEYFSETQRNKGNFPGRFSGRQFSNSRSEMNVSTLELGDSALYLCASRAAYEQYFGPGTRLTVT.

The chain uses TRBV10-3 and TRBJ2-4; D call uncertain. With 4 bases removed from V and 5 bases from J, the gap between germline ends came to 9 bases. The germline V gene encodes CDR1 ENHRY and CDR2 SYGVKD. CDR3 length equals 13 residues. The CDR3 nucleotides read TGTGCCATCAGTGCGGCCGGGCAAAACATTCAGTACTTC. Translation: CAISAAGQNIQYF.

The J gene is TRBJ2-5, the V gene TRBV19, with 8 positions matching TRBD1. Looked up from germline, CDR1 is LNHDA and CDR2 is SQIVND (reference sequence). The CDR3 totals 15 residues. J lost 5 bases, V lost 3 bases, and 8 bases had no gene match. CDR3 protein: CASSIWQGAWETQYF. The CDR3 DNA sequence: TGTGCCAGTAGTATCTGGCAGGGGGCTTGGGAGACCCAGTACTTC.

By its share, this clone is medium-sized. This chain links TRBV24-1 with TRBJ2-2; D is ambiguous. With 5 bases removed from V and 7 bases from J, the gap between germline ends came to 10 bases. The CDR3 extends over 13 amino acids. Germline V gene data show CDR1 as KGHDR and CDR2 as SFDVKD. The CDR3, as DNA: TGTGCCACCAGTGGGTGGTACAACGGGGAGCTGTTTTTT. Encoded protein: CATSGWYNGELFF.

The CDR3 DNA is TGTGCCAGCAGCCAATCCCAGGACGTTACAGCTTTCTTT. Amino acid sequence: CASSQSQDVTAFF. The chain has TRBV4-2 and TRBJ1-1, with unresolved D. Trimming removed 2 bases at V and 10 bases at J, with 14 bases between. This CDR3 is 13 amino acids long. Germline CDR1 and CDR2: LGHNA and YNFKEQ.

The chain links TRBV28 to TRBJ1-6; D perhaps matches TRBD1 (6 bases). Germline V gene lookup returns CDR1 MDHEN and CDR2 SYDVKM. Trimming took 2 bases from V and 1 from J, leaving 12 bases between them. The CDR3 consists of 17 residues. This CDR3 is CASSLVGRGSYNSPLHF. As DNA, the CDR3 is TGTGCCAGCAGTTTAGTGGGCAGGGGATCCTATAATTCACCCCTCCACTTT.

The chain has TRBV6-2 or TRBV6-3 and TRBJ1-2; 8 nucleotides line up with TRBD1. CDR3 length: 13 residues. Looked up from germline, CDR1 is MNHEY and CDR2 is SVGEGT. The J segment lost 7 bases and the V segment lost 6 bases, leaving 7 bases of the junction unmatched. This CDR3 is CASSIAGGGGYTF. The CDR3 coding sequence is TGTGCCAGCAGCATAGCAGGGGGCGGTGGCTACACCTTC.

V is TRBV25-1 and J is TRBJ2-1, with D maybe TRBD2 (5 bases). V shed 0 bases and J shed 4 bases, with 13 bases lying between them. Germline lookup yields CDR1 MGHDK and CDR2 SYGVNS. The CDR3 covers 16 residues. The DNA for the CDR3 is TGTGCCAGCAGTGAATATTGGGCTAGCACTTACAATGAGCAGTTCTTC. This gives the protein CASSEYWASTYNEQFF.

The chain has TRBV19 and TRBJ2-3; TRBD2 aligns across 13 bases. With V trimmed by 5 bases and J by 3 bases, 8 bases remained unmatched. The V gene's germline CDR1 is LNHDA and CDR2 SQIVND (reference sequence). CDR3 size: 17 residues. In DNA form, the CDR3 reads TGTGCCAGTAGTGTCGGACTAGCGGGAGTTGTGACAGATACGCAGTATTTT. Amino acids: CASSVGLAGVVTDTQYF.

This clone was counted between two and nine times. The V call is TRBV5-1, the J call TRBJ1-3; D gene ambiguous. V was shortened by 0 bases and J by 0 bases, with 7 bases between the two germline ends. This CDR3 has 15 residues. CDR1 and CDR2 (germline): SGHRS, YFSETQ. CDR3 amino acids: CASSLDGSSGNTIYF. As DNA, the CDR3 is TGCGCCAGCAGCTTGGACGGGAGCTCTGGAAACACCATATATTTT.

V is TRBV6-6 and J is TRBJ1-1; D is undetermined. The CDR3 covers 11 residues. V was cut by 6 bases and J by 1 base, with 3 bases left in between. Germline V CDR1 and CDR2: MNHNY, SVGAGI (reference sequence). The CDR3 DNA reads TGTGCCAGCAGACAGAACACTGAAGCTTTCTTT. Translation: CASRQNTEAFF.

Notes on this clone: Other DNA sequences of this sample code for an identical CDR3. The chain links TRBV7-3 to TRBJ2-5, with D hard to call. The CDR3 is made up of 13 amino acids. Trimming took 9 bases from V and 2 from J, leaving 13 bases between them. Germline CDR1 SGHTA, CDR2 FQGTGA. The CDR3 protein is CASSLGTQETQYF. CDR3 DNA sequence: TGTGCCAGTAGCCTAGGTACTCAAGAGACCCAGTACTTC.